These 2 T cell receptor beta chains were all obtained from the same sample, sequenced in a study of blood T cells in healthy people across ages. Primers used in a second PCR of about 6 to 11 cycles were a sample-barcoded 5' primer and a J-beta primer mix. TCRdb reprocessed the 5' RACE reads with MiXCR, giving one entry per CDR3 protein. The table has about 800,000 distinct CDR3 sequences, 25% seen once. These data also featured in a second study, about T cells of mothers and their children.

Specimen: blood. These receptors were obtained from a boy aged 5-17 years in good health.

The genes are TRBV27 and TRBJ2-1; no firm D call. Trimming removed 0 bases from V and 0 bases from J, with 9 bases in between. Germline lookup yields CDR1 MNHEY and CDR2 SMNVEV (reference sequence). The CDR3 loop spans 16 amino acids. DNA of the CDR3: TGTGCCAGCAGTTTATCGCTGCAGCGCTCCTACAATGAGCAGTTCTTC. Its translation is CASSLSLQRSYNEQFF.

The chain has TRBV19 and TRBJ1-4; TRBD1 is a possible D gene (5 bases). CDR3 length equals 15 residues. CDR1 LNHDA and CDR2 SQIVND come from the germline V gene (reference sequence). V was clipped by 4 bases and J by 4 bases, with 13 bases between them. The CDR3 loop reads CASSTTWTHNEKLFF. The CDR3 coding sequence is TGTGCCAGTAGTACCACGTGGACACATAATGAAAAACTGTTTTTT.